A selection of T cell receptor beta chains follows, all from one sample in a study of T-cell reconstitution after alpha-beta-depleted transplantation in children. A single record per CDR3 protein comes from TCRdb applying MiXCR to the PCR reads. The top ten hold about 13% of the sample, which has about 70,000 distinct CDR3 sequences, approximately 11% seen once. The input for sequencing was PBMCs, taken before TCRalphabeta/CD19-depleted stem cell transplant. Source of these receptors: a boy younger than 18 with acute myeloid leukemia, due to receive a stem cell transplant. The CDR3 runs from the conserved cysteine through the conserved F or W. D genes are given only for firm matches. Some rows mark clone size as missing; the rest say once, few, many or name a class of expanded clone.

clone size,J gene,D gene,V gene,CDR3 DNA,CDR3 protein
.,TRBJ2-7,TRBD2,TRBV20-1,TGCAGTGCTAGAGAGCGGGAGTACGAGCAGTACTTC,CSAREREYEQYF
few,TRBJ2-7,.,TRBV29-1,TGCAGCGCGCGGGGTAGCGAAACCTACGAGCAGTACTTC,CSARGSETYEQYF
few,TRBJ1-2,.,TRBV30,TGTGCCTGGAGTGACAGGTGGGGCTACACCTTC,CAWSDRWGYTF
many,TRBJ1-4,.,TRBV29-1,TGCAGCGTTGCAGGGAATGAAAAACTGTTTTTT,CSVAGNEKLFF
few,TRBJ1-5,.,TRBV19,TGTGCCAGTAGTATTCTAGGTAAGGAGCAGCCCCAGCATTTT,CASSILGKEQPQHF
.,TRBJ2-5,TRBD2,TRBV7-1,TGTGCCAGCAGCCACAAGATGGGACCGGAAGCAAAACTAGCGGGACAAGAGACCCAGTACTTC,CASSHKMGPEAKLAGQETQYF
many,TRBJ2-7,TRBD2,TRBV27,TGTGCCAGCAGTTTAGCTAGCGGGAGGATCTACGAGCAGTACTTC,CASSLASGRIYEQYF
many,TRBJ1-5,TRBD1,TRBV9,TGTGCCAGCAGCCCGCGGACAGGGATTAATCAGCCCCAGCATTTT,CASSPRTGINQPQHF
many,TRBJ1-1,TRBD1,TRBV10-3,TGTGCCATCACCGGGACAGTGAACACTGAAGCTTTCTTT,CAITGTVNTEAFF
many,TRBJ1-5,.,TRBV7-9,TGTGCCAGCAGCCCCGAGGCCTGGGGCAATCAGCCCCAGCATTTT,CASSPEAWGNQPQHF
many,TRBJ1-5,TRBD1,TRBV4-2,TGTGCCAGCAGCCAAAGGACAGGGGGCTTAAGCAATCAGCCCCAGCATTTT,CASSQRTGGLSNQPQHF
many,TRBJ2-3,.,TRBV5-5,TGTGCCAGCTCTGGTGCGGGACACCCCACAGATACGCAGTATTTT,CASSGAGHPTDTQYF
many,TRBJ2-3,.,TRBV6-2/TRBV6-3,TGTGCCAGCAGACTCGGGACTTCACCAGATACGCAGTATTTT,CASRLGTSPDTQYF
.,TRBJ1-1,TRBD1,TRBV23-1,TGCGCCAGCAGTCAAGGCCAGGGGGCTACGGGCGGCACTGAAGCTTTCTTT,CASSQGQGATGGTEAFF
many,TRBJ2-7,TRBD2,TRBV20-1,TGCAGTGCTAGTTCCAGCGGGAGGGTGCAGTACTTC,CSASSSGRVQYF
many,TRBJ2-1,TRBD2,TRBV12-3/TRBV12-4,TGTGCCAGCAGTGGACTAGCGGCGCCTTTGGATGAGCAGTTCTTC,CASSGLAAPLDEQFF
.,TRBJ2-5,TRBD2,TRBV5-6,TGTGCCTCCTGGACTAGCGGGGTGGAGACCCAGTACTTC,CASWTSGVETQYF
many,TRBJ2-1,.,TRBV25-1,TGTGCCAGCAGTGAGGGCTCCCGCTCCTACAATGAGCAGTTCTTC,CASSEGSRSYNEQFF
many,TRBJ1-5,.,TRBV25-1,TGTGCCAGCAGGGCGGGGGGCAATCAGCCCCAGCATTTT,CASRAGGNQPQHF
many,TRBJ1-3,.,TRBV28,TGTGCCAGCAGTTTATCAGGGTTAGGGTCCGGAAACACCATATATTTT,CASSLSGLGSGNTIYF
many,TRBJ2-1,TRBD2,TRBV4-3,TGCGCCAGCAGCCGCAGACTAGCCCCCTCCTACAATGAGCAGTTCTTC,CASSRRLAPSYNEQFF
many,TRBJ1-1,.,TRBV7-9,TGTGCCAGCAGCGAACAAGGGTGGGGGAACACTGAAGCTTTCTTT,CASSEQGWGNTEAFF
many,TRBJ2-3,TRBD2,TRBV5-4,TGTGCCAGCAGCGTAAAAGCGACTAGCGGGAGTTATGATACGCAGTATTTT,CASSVKATSGSYDTQYF
many,TRBJ2-5,TRBD2,TRBV11-2,TGTGCCAGCAGGAGGACTAGCGGGGAGACCCAGTACTTC,CASRRTSGETQYF
many,TRBJ2-1,.,TRBV10-3,TGTGCCATCAGTGAGGTTCCAGGGACGGGTGAGCAGTTCTTC,CAISEVPGTGEQFF
many,TRBJ1-6,.,TRBV7-6,TGTGCCAGCAGCTTGTGGCCAAGGGGGAAAAGAGATAATTCACCCCTCCACTTT,CASSLWPRGKRDNSPLHF
many,TRBJ2-2,TRBD2,TRBV20-1,TGCAGTGCTATCGAAGGGGCGGGAGGACCATTAAACACCGGGGAGCTGTTTTTT,CSAIEGAGGPLNTGELFF
.,TRBJ1-2,.,TRBV7-2,TGTGCCAGCACCACTCTCGTCGGGGCAGCTTATGGCTACACCTTC,CASTTLVGAAYGYTF
many,TRBJ2-5,TRBD1,TRBV29-1,TGCAGCGTTGCACCGGGACAGGGTAGAGAGACCCAGTACTTC,CSVAPGQGRETQYF
many,TRBJ2-1,.,TRBV29-1,TGCAGCGTGGGCCTCGGGGTAGGTACCTACAATGAGCAGTTCTTC,CSVGLGVGTYNEQFF
few,TRBJ2-3,.,TRBV29-1,TGCAGCGTTTTGCGCCTCGGGGGAACAGATACGCAGTATTTT,CSVLRLGGTDTQYF
many,TRBJ2-1,TRBD2,TRBV13,TGTGCCAGCAGCTTCCTAGCCGGGACTAGCGGGAGTAGGGAGCAGTTCTTC,CASSFLAGTSGSREQFF
many,TRBJ1-3,.,TRBV12-3/TRBV12-4,TGTGCCGCCTCCAGGGTCTCTGGAAACACCATATATTTT,CAASRVSGNTIYF
many,TRBJ1-2,.,TRBV20-1,TGCAGTGGAAGGGGGACCTCCAACTATGGCTACACCTTC,CSGRGTSNYGYTF
many,TRBJ2-7,TRBD2,TRBV4-1,TGCGCCAGCAGCCGCGAACTACCGGGACTAGCGGGACAAACCTACGAGCAGTACTTC,CASSRELPGLAGQTYEQYF
many,TRBJ2-2,.,TRBV5-1,TGCGCCAGCAGCTCTAGCGCCAACACCGGGGAGCTGTTTTTT,CASSSSANTGELFF
many,TRBJ2-5,.,TRBV6-2/TRBV6-3,TGTGCCAGCAGTTATTCCGGCCAGACCCAGTACTTC,CASSYSGQTQYF
many,TRBJ2-2,TRBD2,TRBV12-3/TRBV12-4,TGTGCCAGCACCGCACTAGCGGCCAGCGGGGAGCTGTTTTTT,CASTALAASGELFF
many,TRBJ1-1,.,TRBV5-1,TGCGCCAGCAGCTTGGTGTTGGGGGGCTTGAACACTGAAGCTTTCTTT,CASSLVLGGLNTEAFF
few,TRBJ2-1,TRBD2,TRBV3-1,TGTGCCAGCAGCCAAGGGGGGAGGGGCCCTGAGCAGTTCTTC,CASSQGGRGPEQFF
few,TRBJ2-7,TRBD2,TRBV29-1,TGCAGCGTTGAAACTAGCGGTACCTACGAGCAGTACTTC,CSVETSGTYEQYF
many,TRBJ1-1,TRBD1,TRBV20-1,TGCAGTGCTAGTCGGGAGACAGGGGATGTTATGAACACTGAAGCTTTCTTT,CSASRETGDVMNTEAFF
many,TRBJ2-7,.,TRBV12-3/TRBV12-4,TGTGCCAGCAGTTGGACCTACGAGCAGTACTTC,CASSWTYEQYF
many,TRBJ1-6,.,TRBV13,TGTGCCAGCAGGGAGGGGGATTCACCCCTCCACTTT,CASREGDSPLHF
.,TRBJ2-1,.,TRBV20-1,TGCTGTGGTAGCCGGGCGCATGGCTCCTACAATGAGCAGTTCTTC,CCGSRAHGSYNEQFF
.,TRBJ2-1,.,TRBV30,TGTGCCTGGAGTGGCCCTCTGAGGGGCAGCTCCTACAATGAGCAGTTCTTC,CAWSGPLRGSSYNEQFF
many,TRBJ2-1,.,TRBV5-1,TGCGCCAGCCGTCCAGGCGGCCCCTACAATGAGCAGTTCTTC,CASRPGGPYNEQFF
many,TRBJ1-5,.,TRBV7-6,TGTGCCAGCAGCGCAGGGGTGGTCGGGAGCAATCAGCCCCAGCATTTT,CASSAGVVGSNQPQHF
.,TRBJ1-5,.,TRBV2,TGTGCCAGCGTAGTTCCAGGGGATAGCAATCAGCCCCAGCATTTT,CASVVPGDSNQPQHF
many,TRBJ2-1,TRBD1,TRBV4-2,TGTGCCAGCAGCCAAGGACAGGGGGTAAACAATGAGCAGTTCTTC,CASSQGQGVNNEQFF
many,TRBJ1-2,.,TRBV27,TGTGCCAGCAGTTTATATTCTCGGGGGAGTTATGGCTACACCTTC,CASSLYSRGSYGYTF
many,TRBJ2-5,.,TRBV5-5,TGTGCCAGCAGCTCAGGCTCCGGGACACGGACAGAGACCCAGTACTTC,CASSSGSGTRTETQYF
few,TRBJ1-2,TRBD1,TRBV20-1,TGCAGTGCTACGGAACAGGGGGATGGCTACACCTTC,CSATEQGDGYTF
many,TRBJ2-3,.,TRBV11-1,TGTGCCAGCAGCCCCCAAATCCAAGGTGGGGGACGGACGCAGTATTTT,CASSPQIQGGGRTQYF
many,TRBJ1-1,.,TRBV28,TGTGCCAGCAGTTCCACGGTCACTGAAGCTTTCTTT,CASSSTVTEAFF
.,TRBJ2-5,TRBD2,TRBV2,TGTACCTGCAGTCCAAGGACTAGCGGGGGGATGGCTGAAGAGACCCAGTACTTC,CTCSPRTSGGMAEETQYF
.,TRBJ1-1,TRBD1,TRBV15,TGTGCCACCAGCGCCCACAGGGGGGAAGCTTTCTTT,CATSAHRGEAFF